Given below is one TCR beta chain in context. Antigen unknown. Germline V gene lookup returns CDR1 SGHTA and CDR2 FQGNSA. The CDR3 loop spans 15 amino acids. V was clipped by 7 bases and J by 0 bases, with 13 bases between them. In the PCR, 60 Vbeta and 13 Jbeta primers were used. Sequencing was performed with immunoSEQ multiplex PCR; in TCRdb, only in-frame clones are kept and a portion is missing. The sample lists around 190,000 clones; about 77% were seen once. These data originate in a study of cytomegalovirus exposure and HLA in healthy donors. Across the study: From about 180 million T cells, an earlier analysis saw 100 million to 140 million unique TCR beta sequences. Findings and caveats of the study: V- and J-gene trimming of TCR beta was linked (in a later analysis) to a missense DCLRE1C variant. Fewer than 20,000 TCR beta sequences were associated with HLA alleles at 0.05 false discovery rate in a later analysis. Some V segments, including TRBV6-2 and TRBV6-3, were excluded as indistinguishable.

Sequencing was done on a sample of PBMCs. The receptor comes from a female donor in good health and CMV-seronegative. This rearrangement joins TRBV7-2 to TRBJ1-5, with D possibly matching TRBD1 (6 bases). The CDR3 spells CASNPGHYSNQPQHF. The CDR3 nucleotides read TGTGCCAGCAACCCGGGACACTATAGCAATCAGCCCCAGCATTTT.